These 5 T cell receptor beta chains were all obtained from the same sample, sequenced in a study of regulatory T cells in long-lasting Graves disease. This sample's time point: newly diagnosed GD, antithyroid drugs for less than 3 months. Making the TCR library involved RNA that had been extracted from PBMCs. Building the TCR beta libraries relied on iRepertoire HTBI primers, and CDR3 regions underwent Arm-PCR. TCRdb reanalysed the multiplex PCR reads using MiXCR and keeps one entry per CDR3 protein. The sample lists approximately 350,000 distinct CDR3 sequences, over 15% occurring once. These data also featured in a second study, about T cells in Graves' hyperthyroidism and ophthalmopathy.

Material: peripheral blood mononuclear cells (PBMCs), obtained at new diagnosis, from a patient treated with antithyroid drugs. The receptors here all came from a man aged 35-49 years with Graves disease.

This sequence joins TRBV6-1 and TRBJ2-4; the match to TRBD1 covers 8 bases. Trimming removed 5 bases from V and 3 bases from J; junction bases left unmatched: 6. The CDR3 covers 15 residues. The germline V gene encodes CDR1 MNHNS and CDR2 SASEGT. CDR3 sequence reads: CASSPGQGDKNIQYF. CDR3 nucleotides: TGTGCCAGCAGTCCAGGACAGGGTGACAAAAACATTCAGTACTTC.

The CDR3 spells CASSWERGGTLEQFF. The CDR3 coding sequence is TGTGCCAGCAGTTGGGAGCGGGGGGGTACCCTTGAGCAGTTCTTC. The chain joins TRBV6-2 or TRBV6-3 to TRBJ2-1, with TRBD2 matching over 10 bases. V gave up 4 bases and J gave up 9 bases; unmatched junction bases: 9. Germline V CDR1 and CDR2: MNHEY, SVGEGT. The CDR3 has 15 residues.

The chain couples TRBV19 to TRBJ2-5; TRBD2 aligns across 7 bases. Germline V gives CDR1 LNHDA, CDR2 SQIVND (reference sequence). The V gene end was trimmed by 9 bases and the J gene end by 2 bases; junction bases not matched to a gene: 9. The CDR3 consists of 14 residues. CDR3 amino acids: CASAFRGEQETQYF. For the CDR3, the DNA is TGTGCCAGCGCTTTCCGGGGGGAACAAGAGACCCAGTACTTC.

Ten or more counts support this clonotype. CDR3 nucleotide sequence: TGTGCCAGCAGCTTAGATACAGGGGGCAATCAGCCCCAGCATTTT. This codes for CASSLDTGGNQPQHF. The rearrangement uses TRBV11-2 and TRBJ1-5, with 7 bases fitting TRBD1. The V segment lost 0 bases and the J segment 2 bases; nucleotides outside the gene matches: 1. Looked up from germline, CDR1 is SGHAT and CDR2 is FQNNGV. This CDR3 is 15 amino acids long.

With respect to this clonotype: It may be a read error: a sequence one base away is much more abundant. CDR3 nucleotides: TGTGCCGGCAGCCAGACCAGGGGAACTGAAGCTTTCTTT. It is translated as CAGSQTRGTEAFF. The gene calls are TRBV27 and TRBJ1-1; D may be TRBD1 (6 bases). The CDR3 covers 13 residues. Germline lookup yields CDR1 MNHEY and CDR2 SMNVEV (reference sequence).